This TCR beta chain originates from a study of post-analysis software for immune sequencing data. Study context: Patients had relapsing-remitting, secondary progressive or progressive-relapsing multiple sclerosis; some lacked subtype.

The V end was cut by 0 bases, the J end by 11 bases, with 11 bases between. CDR1 and CDR2 from the germline V gene are LGHNA and YSLEER. The CDR3 consists of 14 residues. TCR beta cDNA libraries included unique molecular identifiers. TCRdb redid the calling of the PCR reads with MiXCR, one entry per CDR3 protein. The sample lists about 680,000 distinct CDR3 sequences, 59% occurring once. Regarding the study as a whole: Compared with controls, patients had more of five TRBV segments, including TRBV5-6, TRBV5-1 and TRBV20-1.

As regards this clonotype: What it recognizes is unknown. Without the conserved terminal phenylalanine or tryptophan, this CDR3 likely stems from a read error.

Sequencing was done on a sample of blood. The source of this sequence is a girl aged 2 to 10 with multiple sclerosis. J is TRBJ1-6 and V is TRBV4-3; TRBD1 might be the D (6 bases). The CDR3 sequence: CASSQDLGGTPLHC. The DNA for the CDR3 is TGCGCCAGCAGCCAAGATTTAGGGGGAACACCCCTCCACTGT.